The entry that follows covers one T cell receptor (beta chain) sequence. Its antigen is still unknown. Sequencing used immunoSEQ multiplex PCR; TCRdb keeps in-frame clones, though not all of them. The sample has about 45,000 clones, about 90% seen once. This specimen comes from a study of resident and recirculating memory T cells in vitiligo. Turning to the study itself: Epidermis came from shave biopsies of lesional and nonlesional sites, plus PBMCs. Genomic DNA was extracted from whole homogenized samples, with no cell sorting.

Study-level points and caveats: Different lesions suggested infiltration by different T cell clones.

The CDR3 has 15 residues. The germline V and J ends were trimmed by 0 bases and 8 bases, with 13 bases remaining between them. Stable patients also lacked confetti depigmentation, a sign of active vitiligo. Sequenced sample: blood. J is TRBJ1-4 and V is TRBV23-1; perhaps TRBD1 as D (5 bases). TRBV23-1 is flagged as an ORF with uncertain function. The source is a male donor with vitiligo. CDR3: CASSQSGGWCEKLFF. In DNA, the CDR3 is TGCGCCAGCAGTCAATCGGGGGGGTGGTGCGAAAAACTGTTTTTT.